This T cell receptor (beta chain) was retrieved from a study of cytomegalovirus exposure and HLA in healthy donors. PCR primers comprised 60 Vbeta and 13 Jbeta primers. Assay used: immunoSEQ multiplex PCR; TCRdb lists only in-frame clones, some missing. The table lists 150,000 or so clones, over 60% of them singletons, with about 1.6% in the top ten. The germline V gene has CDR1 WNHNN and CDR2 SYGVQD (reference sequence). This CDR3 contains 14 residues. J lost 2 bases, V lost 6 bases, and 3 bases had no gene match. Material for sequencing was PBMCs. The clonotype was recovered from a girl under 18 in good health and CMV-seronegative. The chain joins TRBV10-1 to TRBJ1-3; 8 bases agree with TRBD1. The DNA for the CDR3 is TGCGCCAGCAGCTGGACAGGGACTGGAAACACCATATATTTT. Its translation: CASSWTGTGNTIYF.